This T cell receptor beta chain was obtained from a study of blood T cell repertoires in COVID-19. Study-wide context: The samples span acute and convalescent COVID-19 from the United States, Italy and Spain. T cells, B-cell-depleted T cells, or PBMCs provided the cDNA or gDNA that served as material.

CDR1 is SNHLY and CDR2 is FYNNEI in the germline V gene. The CDR3 spans 16 residues. V lost 6 bases to trimming and J lost 4 bases; unmatched junction nucleotides: 11. As processed by the authors: For nucleated cells, counts were estimated from reference gene primer amplification. Produced via immunoSEQ multiplex PCR; TCRdb's table is partial and in-frame only. That table gives V, J and clone size, and the DNA gave D and trimming. This table holds 210,000 or so clones, 70% to 90% found once. The specimen sequenced was peripheral blood. The receptor was isolated from a woman in her forties who had recovered from COVID-19. The V gene is TRBV2, the J gene TRBJ2-4; the match to TRBD1 covers 8 bases. CDR3 bases: TGTGCCAGCAGCACCCCAGGGGGCTCTGGGAAAAACATTCAGTACTTC. Its translation is CASSTPGGSGKNIQYF.